This record covers a single T cell receptor beta chain. Profiled with immunoSEQ multiplex PCR; TCRdb holds only in-frame clones, not every one. The sample consists of around 100,000 clones, roughly 95% of them appearing once. J lost 5 bases, V lost 7 bases, and 7 bases had no gene match. Germline CDR1 SGHTA, CDR2 FQGNSA. CDR3 length: 15 amino acids. This sample was taken from a study of technical replicates of blood from several donors. This TCR derives from a human donor in good health. Sequencing was done on a sample of T cells isolated from PBMCs. The J gene is TRBJ2-5, the V gene TRBV7-2; 13 nucleotides line up with TRBD2. The CDR3 coding sequence is TGTGCCAGCACCCGACTAGCGGGAGGATCTGAGACCCAGTACTTC. Translating it yields CASTRLAGGSETQYF. Full variable domain (missing parts from reference TRBV7-2 and TRBJ2-5): GAGVSQSPSNKVTEKGKDVELRCDPISGHTALYWYRQSLGQGLEFLIYFQGNSAPDKSGLPSDRFSAERTGGSVSTLTIQRTQQEDSAVYLCASTRLAGGSETQYFGPGTRLLVL.